The next 7 T cell receptor beta chains were all read from a single sample in a study of blood T cell repertoires in COVID-19. Some clones are missing from TCRdb's copy, which holds only in-frame ones; the method was immunoSEQ multiplex PCR. The profile shows over 85,000 clones, roughly 85% of them singletons. Sequenced sample: peripheral blood. Source of these receptors: a man in his 70s with acute or convalescent COVID-19.

The J gene is TRBJ1-1, the V gene TRBV28, with 10 nucleotides matching TRBD1. Per the germline V gene, CDR1 is MDHEN and CDR2 is SYDVKM. The CDR3 extends over 14 amino acids. V lost 8 bases to trimming and J lost 4 bases; unmatched junction nucleotides: 7. CDR3 sequence: CASGWDRGGTEAFF. The CDR3, as DNA: TGTGCCAGCGGCTGGGACAGGGGAGGCACTGAAGCTTTCTTT.

In this sample, this clone turned up a few times. This sequence joins TRBV7-9 and TRBJ1-5; no clear D gene. V dropped 4 bases and J dropped 4 bases, with 11 bases sitting between them. CDR1 is SEHNR and CDR2 is FQNEAQ in the germline V gene (reference sequence). The CDR3 runs to 14 residues. CDR3 protein: CASSSWTGNQPQHF. Here the CDR3 DNA reads TGTGCCAGCAGCTCCTGGACGGGGAATCAGCCCCAGCATTTT.

The chain joins TRBV5-1 to TRBJ2-3; 7 nucleotides align to TRBD1. CDR1 and CDR2 (germline): SGHRS, YFSETQ. V dropped 1 base and J dropped 1; count of bases not matched to a gene: 6. The CDR3 covers 16 residues. Here the CDR3 DNA reads TGCGCCAGCAGCTTGTCTGCGCAGGGGGGCACAGATACGCAGTATTTT. This gives the protein CASSLSAQGGTDTQYF.

The V call is TRBV30, the J call TRBJ1-1, with TRBD1 identical over 12 bases. CDR3 length: 16 amino acids. Germline V gives CDR1 GTSNPN, CDR2 SVGIG (reference sequence). Trimming took 3 bases from V and 3 from J; bases not matched to a gene: 8. This CDR3 is CAWSPGTGGADTEAFF. CDR3 nucleotide sequence: TGTGCCTGGAGCCCGGGGACAGGGGGCGCCGACACTGAAGCTTTCTTT.

The J gene is TRBJ1-6, the V gene TRBV19; D is perhaps TRBD1 (6 bases). Germline CDR1 reads LNHDA; CDR2 reads SQIVND (reference sequence). CDR3 length equals 13 residues. V lost 4 bases and J 8 bases, leaving 9 bases between the germline ends. The CDR3 DNA follows: TGTGCCAGTAGTACAGGGGCGTATTCACCCCTCCACTTT. Its protein is CASSTGAYSPLHF.

The count of this clone is one. The rearrangement joins TRBV25-1 to TRBJ2-5; D unclear. The germline gives CDR1 MGHDK, CDR2 SYGVNS. There are 16 residues in the CDR3. Trimming cost V 0 bases and J 4 bases, with 15 bases left between them. CDR3 in DNA: TGTGCCAGCAGTGAATATAGTCGGCCCAGGCGAGAGACCCAGTACTTC. This encodes CASSEYSRPRRETQYF.

The chain employs TRBV6-1 and TRBJ1-1; a possible D gene is TRBD1 (6 bases). Trimming shortened V by 4 bases and J by 8 bases, and 14 bases separated the two germline ends. Germline V CDR1 and CDR2: MNHNS, SASEGT. The CDR3 is made up of 13 amino acids. The CDR3 coding sequence is TGTGCCAGCAGTGTTGGTGGGCAGGGGGAAGCTTTCTTT. It is translated as CASSVGGQGEAFF.